The subject of this entry is one T cell receptor beta chain. Its cognate antigen is unknown. The data derive from a study of T cell responses to AZD1222 COVID-19 vaccine. CDR3 length equals 17 residues. Germline V gene lookup returns CDR1 SGHAT and CDR2 FQNNGV. Trimming shortened V by 4 bases and J by 4 bases, and 23 bases separated the two germline ends. Findings of the study overall: Clonal diversity may have been underestimated, and the donors were mostly white British, with more females than males.

Profiled with immunoSEQ multiplex PCR; TCRdb holds only in-frame clones, not every one. The sample lists approximately 88,000 clones, around 80% occurring once. This clonotype originated in an adult in good health. The chain is built from TRBV11-2 and TRBJ2-7, with D perhaps TRBD2 (7 bases). The input for sequencing was peripheral blood, taken on day 0 of AZD1222 vaccination. The CDR3 coding sequence is TGTGCCAGCAGCTCCTTAGGGGGGAGGGCCCAGGGGTACGAGCAGTACTTC. This codes for CASSSLGGRAQGYEQYF.